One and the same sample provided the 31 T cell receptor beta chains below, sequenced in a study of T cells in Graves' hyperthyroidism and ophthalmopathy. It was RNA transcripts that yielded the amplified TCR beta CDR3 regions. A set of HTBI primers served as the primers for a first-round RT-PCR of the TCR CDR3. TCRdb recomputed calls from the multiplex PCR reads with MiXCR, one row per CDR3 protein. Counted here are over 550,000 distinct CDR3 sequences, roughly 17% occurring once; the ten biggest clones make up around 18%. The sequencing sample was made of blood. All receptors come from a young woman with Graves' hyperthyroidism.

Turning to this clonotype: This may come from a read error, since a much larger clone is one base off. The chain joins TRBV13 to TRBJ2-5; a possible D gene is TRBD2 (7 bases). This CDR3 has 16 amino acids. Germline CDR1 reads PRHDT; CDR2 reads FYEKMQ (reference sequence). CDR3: CASSLVGGGYQGTQYF. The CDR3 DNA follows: TGTGCCAGCAGCTTAGTCGGCGGGGGCTACCAAGGGACCCAGTACTTC.

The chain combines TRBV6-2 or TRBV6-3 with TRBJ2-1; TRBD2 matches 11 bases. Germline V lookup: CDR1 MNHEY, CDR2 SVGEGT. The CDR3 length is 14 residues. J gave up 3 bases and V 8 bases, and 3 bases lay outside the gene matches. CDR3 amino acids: CASGGTSGYNEQFF. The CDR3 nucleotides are TGTGCCAGCGGGGGGACTAGCGGCTACAATGAGCAGTTCTTC.

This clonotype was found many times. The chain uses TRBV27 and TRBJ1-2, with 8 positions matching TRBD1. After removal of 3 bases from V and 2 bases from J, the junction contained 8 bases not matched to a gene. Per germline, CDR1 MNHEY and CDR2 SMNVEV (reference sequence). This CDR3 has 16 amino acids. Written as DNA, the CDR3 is TGTGCCAGCAGTTTCCTGGCGGACAGGGTAAACTATGGCTACACCTTC. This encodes CASSFLADRVNYGYTF.

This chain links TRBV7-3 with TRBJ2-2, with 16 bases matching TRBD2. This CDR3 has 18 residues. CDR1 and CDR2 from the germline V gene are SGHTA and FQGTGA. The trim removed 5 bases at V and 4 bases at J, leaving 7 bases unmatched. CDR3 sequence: CASSPAGLAGGSTGELFF. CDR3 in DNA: TGTGCCAGCAGCCCCGCGGGACTAGCGGGGGGGAGCACCGGGGAGCTGTTTTTT.

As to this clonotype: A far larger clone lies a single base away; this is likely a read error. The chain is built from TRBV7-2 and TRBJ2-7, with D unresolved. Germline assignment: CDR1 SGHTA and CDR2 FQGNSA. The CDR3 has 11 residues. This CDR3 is CATSSAYEQYF. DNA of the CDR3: TGTGCCACCAGCTCTGCCTACGAGCAGTACTTC.

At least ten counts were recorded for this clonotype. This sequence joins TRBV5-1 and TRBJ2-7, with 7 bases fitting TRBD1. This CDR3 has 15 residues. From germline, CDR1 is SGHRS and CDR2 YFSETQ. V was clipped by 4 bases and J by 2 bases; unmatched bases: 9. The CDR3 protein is CASSPGTARAYEQYF. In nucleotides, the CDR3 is TGCGCCAGCAGCCCCGGGACAGCTAGGGCCTACGAGCAGTACTTC.

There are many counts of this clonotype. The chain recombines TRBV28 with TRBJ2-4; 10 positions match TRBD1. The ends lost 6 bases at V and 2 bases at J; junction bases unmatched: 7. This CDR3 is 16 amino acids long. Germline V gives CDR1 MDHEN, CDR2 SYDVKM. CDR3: CASSLRDRGPKNIQYF. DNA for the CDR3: TGTGCCAGCAGCCTCCGGGACAGGGGACCCAAAAACATTCAGTACTTC.

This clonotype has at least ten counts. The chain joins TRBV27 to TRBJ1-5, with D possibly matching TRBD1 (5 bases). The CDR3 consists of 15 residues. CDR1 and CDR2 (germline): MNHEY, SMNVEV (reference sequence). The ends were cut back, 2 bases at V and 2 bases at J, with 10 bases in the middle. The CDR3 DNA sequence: TGTGCCAGCAGTTTAAATGTAGGGGGCAATCAGCCCCAGCATTTT. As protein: CASSLNVGGNQPQHF.

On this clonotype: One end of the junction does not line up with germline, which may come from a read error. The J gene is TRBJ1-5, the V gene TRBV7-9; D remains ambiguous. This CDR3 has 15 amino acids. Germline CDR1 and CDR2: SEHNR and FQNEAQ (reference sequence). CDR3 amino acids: CACSLGSSSNQPQHF. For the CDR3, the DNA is TGTGCCTGCAGCTTAGGTTCTTCTAGCAATCAGCCCCAGCATTTT. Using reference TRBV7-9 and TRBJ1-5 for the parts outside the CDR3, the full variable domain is DTGVSQNPRHKITKRGQNVTFRCDPISEHNRLYWYRQTLGQGPEFLTYFQNEAQLEKSRLLSDRFSAERPKGSFSTLEIQRTEQGDSAMYLCACSLGSSSNQPQHFGDGTRLSIL.

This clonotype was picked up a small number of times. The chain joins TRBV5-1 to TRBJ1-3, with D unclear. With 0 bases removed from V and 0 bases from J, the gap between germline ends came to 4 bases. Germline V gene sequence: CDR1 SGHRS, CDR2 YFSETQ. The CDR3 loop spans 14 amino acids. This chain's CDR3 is CASSLDPSGNTIYF. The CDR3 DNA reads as TGCGCCAGCAGCTTGGATCCCTCTGGAAACACCATATATTTT.

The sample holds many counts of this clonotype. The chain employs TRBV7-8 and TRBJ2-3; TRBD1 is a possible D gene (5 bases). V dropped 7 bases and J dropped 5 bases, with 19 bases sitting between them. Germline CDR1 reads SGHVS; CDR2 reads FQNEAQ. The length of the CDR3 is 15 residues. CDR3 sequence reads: CASTLPGSERDTQYF. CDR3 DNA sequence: TGTGCCAGCACACTCCCAGGGTCCGAGCGAGATACGCAGTATTTT.

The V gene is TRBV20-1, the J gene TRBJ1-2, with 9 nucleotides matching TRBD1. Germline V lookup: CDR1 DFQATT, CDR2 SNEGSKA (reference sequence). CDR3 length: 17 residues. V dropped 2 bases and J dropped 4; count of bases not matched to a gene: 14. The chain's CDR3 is CSARSVGQGPRSYGYTF. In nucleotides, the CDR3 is TGCAGTGCTAGAAGTGTGGGACAGGGACCCCGAAGCTATGGCTACACCTTC.

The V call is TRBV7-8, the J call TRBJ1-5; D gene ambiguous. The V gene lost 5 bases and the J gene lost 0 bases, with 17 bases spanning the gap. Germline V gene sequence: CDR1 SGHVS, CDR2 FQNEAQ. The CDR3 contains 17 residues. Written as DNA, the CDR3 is TGTGCCAGCAGCCCCGGGAGGAGCGGATTTAGCAATCAGCCCCAGCATTTT. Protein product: CASSPGRSGFSNQPQHF.

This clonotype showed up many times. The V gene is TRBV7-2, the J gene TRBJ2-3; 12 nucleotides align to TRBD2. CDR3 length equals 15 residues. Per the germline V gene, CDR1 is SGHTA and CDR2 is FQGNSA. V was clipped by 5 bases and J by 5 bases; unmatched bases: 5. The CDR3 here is CASSQGLAGRDTQYF. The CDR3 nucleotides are TGTGCCAGCAGCCAAGGACTAGCGGGACGAGATACGCAGTATTTT. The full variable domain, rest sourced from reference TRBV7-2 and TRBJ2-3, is GAGVSQSPSNKVTEKGKDVELRCDPISGHTALYWYRQSLGQGLEFLIYFQGNSAPDKSGLPSDRFSAERTGGSVSTLTIQRTQQEDSAVYLCASSQGLAGRDTQYFGPGTRLTVL.

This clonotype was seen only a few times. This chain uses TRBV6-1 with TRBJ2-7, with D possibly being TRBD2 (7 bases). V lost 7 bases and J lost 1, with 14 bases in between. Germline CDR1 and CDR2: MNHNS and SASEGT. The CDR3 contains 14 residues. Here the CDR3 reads CASNKGGASYEQYF. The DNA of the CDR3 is TGTGCCAGCAATAAAGGGGGGGCATCCTACGAGCAGTACTTC.

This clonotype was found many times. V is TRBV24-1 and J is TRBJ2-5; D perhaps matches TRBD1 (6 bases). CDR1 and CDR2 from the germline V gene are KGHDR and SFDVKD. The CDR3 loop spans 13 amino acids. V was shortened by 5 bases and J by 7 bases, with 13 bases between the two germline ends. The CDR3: CATSGQVGRTQYF. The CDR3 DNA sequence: TGTGCCACCAGTGGACAGGTGGGGAGGACCCAGTACTTC.

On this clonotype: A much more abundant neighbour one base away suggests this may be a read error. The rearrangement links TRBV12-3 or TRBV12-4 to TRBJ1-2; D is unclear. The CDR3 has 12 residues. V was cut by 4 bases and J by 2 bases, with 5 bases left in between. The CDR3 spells CASSSQNYGYTF. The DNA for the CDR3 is TGTGCCAGCAGTTCCCAAAACTATGGCTACACCTTC.

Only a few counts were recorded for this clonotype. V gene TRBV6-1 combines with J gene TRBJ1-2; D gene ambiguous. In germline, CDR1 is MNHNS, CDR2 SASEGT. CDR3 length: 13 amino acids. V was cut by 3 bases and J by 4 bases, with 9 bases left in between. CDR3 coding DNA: TGTGCCAGCAGTGAGAAACAGATCTATGGCTACACCTTC. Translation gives CASSEKQIYGYTF.

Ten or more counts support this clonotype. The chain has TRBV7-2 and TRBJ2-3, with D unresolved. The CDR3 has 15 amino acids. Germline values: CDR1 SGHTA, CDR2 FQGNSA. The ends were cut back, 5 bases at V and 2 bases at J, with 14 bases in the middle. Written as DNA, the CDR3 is TGTGCCAGCAGCGGCACCGTTCTCTACACAGATACGCAGTATTTT. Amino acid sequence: CASSGTVLYTDTQYF. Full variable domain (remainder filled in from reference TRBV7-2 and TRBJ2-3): GAGVSQSPSNKVTEKGKDVELRCDPISGHTALYWYRQSLGQGLEFLIYFQGNSAPDKSGLPSDRFSAERTGGSVSTLTIQRTQQEDSAVYLCASSGTVLYTDTQYFGPGTRLTVL.

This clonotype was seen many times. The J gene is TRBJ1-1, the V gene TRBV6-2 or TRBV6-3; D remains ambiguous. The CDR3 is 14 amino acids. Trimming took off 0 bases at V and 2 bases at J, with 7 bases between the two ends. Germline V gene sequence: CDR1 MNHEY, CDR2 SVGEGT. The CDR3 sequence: CASSYSGTNTEAFF. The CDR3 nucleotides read TGTGCCAGCAGTTACTCGGGCACAAACACTGAAGCTTTCTTT.

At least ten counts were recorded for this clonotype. CDR3: CASSLEAASYEQYF. DNA for the CDR3: TGTGCCAGCAGCTTAGAAGCAGCCTCCTACGAGCAGTACTTC. V gene TRBV11-3 combines with J gene TRBJ2-7; no reliable D call. This CDR3 contains 14 residues. The ends were cut back, 0 bases at V and 0 bases at J, with 6 bases in the middle. Germline V gene data show CDR1 as SGHNT and CDR2 as YENEEA.

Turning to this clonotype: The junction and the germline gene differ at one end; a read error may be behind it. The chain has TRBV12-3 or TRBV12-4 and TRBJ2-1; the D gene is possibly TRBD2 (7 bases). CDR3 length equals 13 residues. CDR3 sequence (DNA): TGTGCCAGCAGTCCAACGGGGGGCGGTGAGCGGTTCTTC. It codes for CASSPTGGGERFF.

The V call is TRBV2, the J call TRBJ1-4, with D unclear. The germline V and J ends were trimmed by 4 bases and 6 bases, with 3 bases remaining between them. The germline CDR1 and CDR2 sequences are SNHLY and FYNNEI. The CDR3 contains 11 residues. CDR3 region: CASSGHEKLFF. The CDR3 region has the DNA TGTGCCAGCAGTGGACATGAAAAACTGTTTTTT. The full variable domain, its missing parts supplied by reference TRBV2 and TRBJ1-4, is EPEVTQTPSHQVTQMGQEVILRCVPISNHLYFYWYRQILGQKVEFLVSFYNNEISEKSEIFDDQFSVERPDGSNFTLKIRSTKLEDSAMYFCASSGHEKLFFGSGTQLSVL.

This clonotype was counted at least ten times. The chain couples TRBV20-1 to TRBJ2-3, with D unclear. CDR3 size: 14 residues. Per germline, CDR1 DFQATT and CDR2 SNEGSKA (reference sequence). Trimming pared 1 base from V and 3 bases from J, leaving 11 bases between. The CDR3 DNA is TGCAGTGCTAGAGTTAATCTCGGGACAGATACGCAGTATTTT. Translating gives CSARVNLGTDTQYF.

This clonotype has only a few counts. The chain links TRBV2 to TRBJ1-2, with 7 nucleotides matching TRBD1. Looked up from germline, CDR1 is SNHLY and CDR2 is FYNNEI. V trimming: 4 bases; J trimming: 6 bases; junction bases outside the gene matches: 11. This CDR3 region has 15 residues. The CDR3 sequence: CASSVPGGSNHGYTF. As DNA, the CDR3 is TGTGCCAGCAGTGTCCCAGGGGGATCGAACCATGGCTACACCTTC.

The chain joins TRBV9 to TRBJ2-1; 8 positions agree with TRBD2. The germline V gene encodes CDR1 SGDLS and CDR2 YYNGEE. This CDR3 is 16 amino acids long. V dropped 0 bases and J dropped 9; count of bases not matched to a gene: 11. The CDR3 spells CASSVGAGLGSSEQFF. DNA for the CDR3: TGTGCCAGCAGCGTAGGAGCGGGACTAGGGTCGAGTGAGCAGTTCTTC.

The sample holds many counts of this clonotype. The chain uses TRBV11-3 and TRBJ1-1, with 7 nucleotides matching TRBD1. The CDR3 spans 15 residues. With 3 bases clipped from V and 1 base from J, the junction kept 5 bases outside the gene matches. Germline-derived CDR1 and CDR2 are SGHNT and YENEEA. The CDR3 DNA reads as TGTGCCAGCAGCTTTCCAGGGGACAGGAACACTGAAGCTTTCTTT. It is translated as CASSFPGDRNTEAFF.

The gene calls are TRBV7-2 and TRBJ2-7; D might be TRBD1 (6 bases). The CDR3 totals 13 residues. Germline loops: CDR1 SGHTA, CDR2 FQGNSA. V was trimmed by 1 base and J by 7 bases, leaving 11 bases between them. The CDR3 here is CASSLGQVREQYF. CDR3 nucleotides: TGTGCCAGCAGCTTAGGACAGGTCCGTGAGCAGTACTTC.

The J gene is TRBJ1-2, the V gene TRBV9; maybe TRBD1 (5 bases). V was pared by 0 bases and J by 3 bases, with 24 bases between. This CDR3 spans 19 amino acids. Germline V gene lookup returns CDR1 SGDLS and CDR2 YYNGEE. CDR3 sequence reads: CASSVANGTKPYLDYGYTF. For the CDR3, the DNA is TGTGCCAGCAGCGTAGCCAATGGGACTAAACCCTACCTAGACTATGGCTACACCTTC.

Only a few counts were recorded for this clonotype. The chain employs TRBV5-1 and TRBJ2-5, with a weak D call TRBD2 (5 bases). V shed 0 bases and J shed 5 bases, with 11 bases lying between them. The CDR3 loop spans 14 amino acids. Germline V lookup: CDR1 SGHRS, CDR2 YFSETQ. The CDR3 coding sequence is TGCGCCAGCAGCTTGGAAGGGAGAGTCGAGACCCAGTACTTC. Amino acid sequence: CASSLEGRVETQYF.

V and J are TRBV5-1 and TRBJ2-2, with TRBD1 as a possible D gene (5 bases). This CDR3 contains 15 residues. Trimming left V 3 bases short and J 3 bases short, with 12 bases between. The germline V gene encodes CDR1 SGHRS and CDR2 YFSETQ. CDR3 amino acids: CASSYDSADTGELFF. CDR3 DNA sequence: TGCGCCAGCAGCTATGACAGCGCGGACACCGGGGAGCTGTTTTTT.